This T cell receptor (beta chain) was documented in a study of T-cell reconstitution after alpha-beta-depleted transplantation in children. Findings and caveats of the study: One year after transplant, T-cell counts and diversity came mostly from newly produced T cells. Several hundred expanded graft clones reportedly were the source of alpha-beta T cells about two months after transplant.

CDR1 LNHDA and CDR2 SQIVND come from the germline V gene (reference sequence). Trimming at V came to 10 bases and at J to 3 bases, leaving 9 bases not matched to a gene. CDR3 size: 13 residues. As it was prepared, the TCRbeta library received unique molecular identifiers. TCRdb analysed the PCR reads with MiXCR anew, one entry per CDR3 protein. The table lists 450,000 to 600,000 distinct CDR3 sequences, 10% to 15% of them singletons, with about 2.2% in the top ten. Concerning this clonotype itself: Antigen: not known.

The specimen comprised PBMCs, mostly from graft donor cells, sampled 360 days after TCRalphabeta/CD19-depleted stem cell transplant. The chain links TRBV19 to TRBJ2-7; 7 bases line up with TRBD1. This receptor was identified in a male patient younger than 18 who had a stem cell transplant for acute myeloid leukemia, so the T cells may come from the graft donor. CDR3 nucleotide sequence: TGTGCCACCAGGCGGCAGGGGGACTACGAGCAGTACTTC. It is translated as CATRRQGDYEQYF.